In this sample, the clone carrying this TCR beta chain turned up a few times. The junction does not match germline at one end; this may be a read error. Purification of the CD8+ and CD4+ T cells relied on negative isolation, and TEMRA cells underwent FACS enrichment. CDR1 and CDR2 (germline): MNHEY, SVGEGT. The CDR3 loop spans 12 amino acids. The data originate from a study of CD8 T cells in Susac syndrome. After extraction with the RNeasy kit, roughly 0.5 to 1 ug of the RNA was reverse transcribed using random hexamers. An immunoSEQ multiplex PCR generated amplified TCR beta CDR3 products spanning 54 Vbeta and 13 Jbeta. Each CDR3 protein gets one entry after TCRdb re-called the immunoSEQ multiplex PCR reads with MiXCR. This sample has about 300,000 distinct CDR3 sequences, with almost 85% found just once.

This chain joins TRBV6-2 or TRBV6-3 and TRBJ1-1; D is unresolved. This sequence originates from a human donor with multiple sclerosis. The sequencing sample was made of CD8+ T cells from PBMCs. The CDR3, as DNA: TGTGCTAGCAGTTTCCCTGGAGGTGAAGCTTTCTTT. Its translation is CASSFPGGEAFF.